This T cell receptor beta chain was obtained from a study of naive and memory T cell subsets (dated by TCRdb to 2017 to 2019). About the full investigation: Sorted naive and memory T cell subsets from peripheral blood were analyzed in the study using a UMI-based, open-source pipeline for TCR alpha and beta sequencing. IgG serology results and the functional CMV T cell responses were in complete agreement. RNA was DNase-treated and reverse transcribed with TCR constant-region primers, mostly using SuperScript III. Beyond this particular receptor, the publication reports: Single alpha or beta chain sequences, rather than paired alpha/beta receptors, were used to define clonotypes. The abundance of TCRs followed a power law with an exponent that differed between naive and memory subsets yet stayed consistent across the three individuals. RNA-based TCR counts may be affected by expression changes linked to T cell activation and differentiation. After error correction, only a single occurrence was seen for over 90% of naive TCR sequences, so much steeper abundance distributions were produced than in memory subsets. A few larger clonotypes were present in naive repertoires, particularly the CD8 repertoires, and these clonotypes were possibly memory cells re-expressing CD45RA. Gini index rose and Shannon and inverse Simpson diversity fell from naive through CM, EM and EMRA in both CD4 and CD8 cells. The repertoire findings for the naive and memory subsets could not be validated against a ground truth because none was available.

Comment on this clonotype: Its antigen is still unknown. Base qualities were left out, and no much larger clone turns up one base away.

From cysteine to phenylalanine, the CDR3 is 14 amino acids long. Just the 42-base CDR3 DNA is kept, in frame starting at base 1. V is cut back by 6 bases and J by 5 bases, with 5 bases in the junction unmatched. Taken from the germline V gene, the CDR1 and CDR2 loops are MDHEN and SYDVKM. The protocol used for the library was UMI-ligation and nested PCR. The beta constant-region primer consisted of an equimolar mixture of two oligonucleotides that together covered TRBC1 and TRBC2. Four rounds of PCR, combining the SP2 primer with nested alpha and beta constant-region primers, were used to amplify the ligated cDNA. A single-stranded oligonucleotide carrying the SP2 primer and a 12-nucleotide UMI was ligated to the 3' end of the cDNA by T4 RNA ligase 1. Incubation of the ligation reaction was carried out at 16 degrees C for about 20-25 hours. To avoid over-amplification, PCR2 was usually performed as a SYBR Green qPCR and halted once a predetermined threshold was reached. Apart from the first purification, every purification step used Agencourt AMPure XP magnetic beads. Library amounts were measured by Qubit and library quality was assessed on a TapeStation, where the main peak was expected at around 650 bp. Sequencing of the pooled libraries was done on an Illumina MiSeq using v2 2x251 paired-end kits, which typically yielded roughly 0.85-2.3 million reads per sample. Each sample library was pooled at about 4.4 nM, and roughly 4.5-7% PhiX was included to improve cluster recognition. The paper's data handling went like this. V and J genes were assigned to Demultiplexor-processed FASTQ reads by Decombinator through tag matching, with a single base-pair mismatch being allowed. By using UMIs, Collapsinator corrected both sequencing errors and the frequency errors caused by PCR heterogeneity. CDR3Translator translated TCRs and extracted CDR3s from the conserved cysteine to the FGXG phenylalanine, flagging non-productive sequences. Gini, Shannon entropy and inverse Simpson indices were calculated on repertoires subsampled to equal numbers of UMI-defined TCRs. Power-law fits to clonotype abundance distributions were performed by maximum likelihood within the linear range. Similar UMI counts, unique TCR numbers and clonal distributions were obtained with the pipeline and with MIGEC on one naive CD8 sample. One analysis removed from the naive repertoire any naive TCRs that were also present in any memory subset from the same donor. Repertoires were searched for about 7,300 CMV-associated CDR3 sequences compiled from VDJdb and a published dataset. The public reads were run again by TCRdb, first through fastp at Q25 and then through MiXCR, and only productive beta chains were kept. Identical CDR3 proteins give one entry, which carries the most common genes and DNA. None of the V and J calls come from the authors' own analysis; TCRdb made them. Counted in this sample were over 110,000 distinct CDR3 sequences; about a fifth of them appeared once. About 0.57% of the sample is taken by the ten largest.

Separate amplification of TCR alpha and beta chain libraries was performed from the second PCR step onward. CMV status of each donor was established by measuring IFNgamma production from CD4+ T cells after fresh PBMCs were stimulated overnight with CMV viral lysate. CD4 T cells were positively selected with Miltenyi beads, followed by positive selection of CD8 T cells from the CD4-negative fraction. After staining for CD3, CD4, CD8, CD45RA, CD27 and a live/dead dye, cells were sorted on a BD Aria II into four subsets based on CD45RA and CD27. Blood was obtained from a few healthy volunteers, and the blood from each volunteer was fractionated into CD4 and CD8 T cells and subsequently into four differentiation subsets. About 110 ml of peripheral blood was collected from each donor, and PBMC were isolated by Ficoll-Paque PLUS density-gradient centrifugation. The sorted cells were lysed in RLT buffer, after which RNA was extracted using a Qiagen RNeasy kit and kept at -80 degrees C.

The sequence came from a human donor in good health. The receptor chain draws on TRBV28 and TRBJ2-5, and 11 junction bases match TRBD2. The sequencing input was naive CD8+ T cells from blood. The label giving this sample's cell subset or site can be read as: naive T cells, CD45RA high CD27+. The nucleotide sequence reads as follows: TGTGCCAGCAGCACGGGACTAGCGGAGGAGACCCAGTACTTC. Translation gives CASSTGLAEETQYF.